The 24 T cell receptor beta chains below come from one sample, sequenced in a study of T cell responses to AZD1222 COVID-19 vaccine. TCRdb's table, derived via immunoSEQ multiplex PCR, lists solely in-frame clones and lacks some. The sample has 110,000 to 150,000 clones; about 90% are singletons. The material sequenced was peripheral blood, taken 28 days after the second AZD1222 dose. The receptors here all came from an adult who received the AZD1222 COVID-19 vaccine.

This clone was found a few times. The chain is built from TRBV7-2 and TRBJ2-7, with D possibly called TRBD1 or TRBD2 (5 bases each). The CDR3 sequence is 15 residues long. Germline lookup yields CDR1 SGHTA and CDR2 FQGNSA. V lost 5 bases to trimming and J lost 7 bases, with 21 bases between them. The CDR3 coding sequence is TGTGCCAGCAGCAGAGGGACCGGGATTTGGGAAGAGCAGTACTTC. This gives the protein CASSRGTGIWEEQYF.

This clone appeared once. The V and J genes are TRBV5-1 and TRBJ2-3, with TRBD2 identical over 7 bases. With 0 bases clipped from V and 1 base from J, the junction kept 5 bases outside the gene matches. CDR3 length: 16 residues. Germline loops: CDR1 SGHRS, CDR2 YFSETQ. The CDR3: CASSLGVLAGTDTQYF. CDR3 in DNA: TGCGCCAGCAGCTTGGGAGTGCTAGCGGGCACAGATACGCAGTATTTT.

This chain connects TRBV7-9 to TRBJ1-1, with 8 nucleotides matching TRBD1. The V gene's germline CDR1 is SEHNR and CDR2 FQNEAQ (reference sequence). The trim removed 2 bases at V and 1 base at J, leaving 3 bases unmatched. The CDR3 contains 15 residues. The CDR3 region has the DNA TGTGCCAGCAGCTTAATGCAGGGGGCGAACACTGAAGCTTTCTTT. As protein: CASSLMQGANTEAFF.

This rearrangement joins TRBV4-3 to TRBJ2-7; either TRBD1 or TRBD2 may fit D (5 bases each). The CDR3 consists of 16 residues. Germline V gene sequence: CDR1 LGHNA, CDR2 YSLEER. With 0 bases removed from V and 3 bases from J, the gap between germline ends came to 15 bases. CDR3 bases: TGCGCCAGCAGCCAAGATCTCTCAGGGACCAACTACGAGCAGTACTTC. The encoded protein is CASSQDLSGTNYEQYF.

The chain is built from TRBV28 and TRBJ1-2, with 7 bases matching TRBD1. Germline CDR1 MDHEN, CDR2 SYDVKM. CDR3 length: 12 amino acids. V lost 6 bases to trimming and J lost 7 bases; unmatched junction nucleotides: 5. The CDR3 DNA reads TGTGCCAGCAGGGAGGGGGCGCTTGGCTACACCTTC. This encodes CASREGALGYTF.

CDR3 amino acids: CASSPRGSEQFF. The CDR3 coding sequence is TGCGCCAGCAGCCCTAGGGGTTCTGAGCAGTTCTTC. V usage is TRBV10-1 and J usage is TRBJ2-1; TRBD1 is a possible D gene (5 bases). Germline CDR1 WNHNN, CDR2 SYGVQD (reference sequence). The CDR3 runs 12 residues. Between the trimmed V and J ends, which lost 6 bases and 9 bases, there was a span of 12 bases.

The genes are TRBV24-1 and TRBJ2-1; 10 positions agree with TRBD1. The CDR3 covers 15 residues. Germline CDR1 reads KGHDR; CDR2 reads SFDVKD. The V segment lost 3 bases and the J segment 8 bases; nucleotides outside the gene matches: 6. The CDR3 bases are TGTGCCACCAGTGATCGACAGGGGGCGCAAGATGAGCAGTTCTTC. This gives the protein CATSDRQGAQDEQFF.

Comments on this clone: This specimen includes other DNA sequences encoding the same CDR3. The chain combines TRBV28 with TRBJ1-2; D unresolved. The CDR3 consists of 12 residues. The germline gives CDR1 MDHEN, CDR2 SYDVKM. V lost 4 bases and J lost 4, with 7 bases in between. CDR3 sequence: CASSSGFYGYTF. The CDR3 bases are TGTGCCAGCAGTTCGGGGTTCTATGGCTACACCTTC.

In nucleotides, the CDR3 is TGCGCCAGCAGCCCCTCCGGGCCTCCGAGCTCCTACGAGCAGTACTTC. It is translated as CASSPSGPPSSYEQYF. V gene TRBV5-1 combines with J gene TRBJ2-7; D gene uncertain. V was pared by 4 bases and J by 0 bases, with 17 bases between. Germline lookup yields CDR1 SGHRS and CDR2 YFSETQ. CDR3 size: 16 residues.

The rearrangement uses TRBV15 and TRBJ1-5, with D possibly TRBD1 on 5 matching bases. This CDR3 is 13 amino acids long. Trimming took 2 bases from V and 5 from J, leaving 7 bases between them. Germline loops: CDR1 LNHNV, CDR2 YYDKDF (reference sequence). The chain's CDR3 is CATSRQGYQPQHF. The CDR3 DNA sequence: TGTGCCACCAGCAGACAGGGTTATCAGCCCCAGCATTTT.

The rearrangement uses TRBV24-1 and TRBJ2-1; a possible D gene is TRBD1 (6 bases). The CDR3 runs to 16 residues. Germline loops: CDR1 KGHDR, CDR2 SFDVKD. V was cut by 3 bases and J by 6 bases, with 17 bases left in between. The CDR3 here is CATSDPRGGTGNEQFF. DNA of the CDR3: TGTGCCACCAGTGATCCACGAGGGGGAACAGGCAATGAGCAGTTCTTC.

The chain links TRBV11-2 to TRBJ1-1, with TRBD1 matching 9 bases. In germline, CDR1 is SGHAT, CDR2 FQNNGV. V was clipped by 5 bases and J by 4 bases; unmatched bases: 8. This CDR3 contains 15 residues. DNA of the CDR3: TGTGCCAGCAGCCCGGGGACAGGGCTTCTCACTGAAGCTTTCTTT. Protein sequence: CASSPGTGLLTEAFF.

The V gene is TRBV7-2, the J gene TRBJ1-2, with D tentatively TRBD1 (5 bases). The CDR3 consists of 13 residues. CDR1 and CDR2 (germline): SGHTA, FQGNSA. The V end lost 5 bases, the J end lost 6 bases, and 13 bases lay between the germline ends. CDR3 coding DNA: TGTGCCAGCAGCCCATACACGGGGCATGGCTACACCTTC. It translates to CASSPYTGHGYTF.

A word on this clone: At one of its ends the junction is not consistent with the germline gene, which may arise from a read error. The rearrangement uses TRBV6-2 or TRBV6-3 and TRBJ1-4, with TRBD1 identical over 8 bases. The germline CDR1 and CDR2 sequences are MNHEY and SVGEGT. There are 14 residues in the CDR3. In DNA, the CDR3 is TGTGCCAGCAGTTACTCTCAGGGGGCTGAAAAGCTGTTTTTT. It encodes CASSYSQGAEKLFF.

CDR3 amino acids: CASSHGTDYGYTF. The CDR3 region has the DNA TGTGCCAGCAGCCACGGGACTGACTATGGCTACACCTTC. This sequence joins TRBV5-6 and TRBJ1-2; D is perhaps TRBD1 (5 bases). This CDR3 has 13 residues. The germline V gene encodes CDR1 SGHDT and CDR2 YYEEEE. Trimming removed 4 bases at V and 3 bases at J, with 10 bases between.

Here the CDR3 reads CAISGGSGTGLSYEQYF. CDR3 in DNA: TGTGCCATCAGCGGGGGATCCGGGACAGGGCTGTCCTACGAGCAGTACTTC. The V and J genes are TRBV10-3 and TRBJ2-7; 9 bases are a match to TRBD1. The CDR3 length is 17 residues. In germline, CDR1 is ENHRY, CDR2 SYGVKD. With 6 bases clipped from V and 1 base from J, the junction kept 13 bases outside the gene matches.

This chain joins TRBV28 and TRBJ2-7; 14 bases align to TRBD2. Germline V gene lookup returns CDR1 MDHEN and CDR2 SYDVKM. The length of the CDR3 is 13 residues. V was clipped by 7 bases and J by 7 bases; unmatched bases: 3. The CDR3 nucleotides are TGTGCCAGCAAAGGACTAGCGGGAGGTGAGCAGTACTTC. Residues: CASKGLAGGEQYF.

The J gene is TRBJ1-1, the V gene TRBV6-2 or TRBV6-3, with D hard to call. From germline, CDR1 is MNHEY and CDR2 SVGEGT. The V and J ends lost 5 bases and 5 bases respectively, with 18 bases between them. The CDR3 loop spans 15 amino acids. The DNA of the CDR3 is TGTGCCAGCAGTCTCCGAAGTATCAGCTTGACTGAAGCTTTCTTT. Its protein product is CASSLRSISLTEAFF.

V and J are TRBV9 and TRBJ2-5; D is unresolved. Trimming took 4 bases from V and 5 from J, leaving 15 bases between them. The CDR3 contains 14 residues. Germline V lookup: CDR1 SGDLS, CDR2 YYNGEE. In DNA, the CDR3 is TGTGCCAGCAGCACCTCAGGACGGGCTGAGACCCAGTACTTC. Protein product: CASSTSGRAETQYF.

The chain has TRBV5-3 and TRBJ2-1; 7 bases map to TRBD2. Being an ORF, TRBV5-3 has a function that is uncertain. The trim removed 6 bases at V and 4 bases at J, leaving 16 bases unmatched. The CDR3 runs to 17 residues. The CDR3 reads CARTPRGGSREYNEQFF. The CDR3 DNA is TGTGCCAGAACCCCTCGGGGCGGGAGCAGAGAATACAATGAGCAGTTCTTC.

The gene calls are TRBV27 and TRBJ2-7, with 15 bases aligning to TRBD2. This CDR3 contains 18 residues. V lost 6 bases and J lost 3; bases outside the gene matches: 12. Germline assignment: CDR1 MNHEY and CDR2 SMNVEV (reference sequence). The CDR3 DNA reads TGTGCCAGCAGGGCTCTCCCTGGGACTAGCGGGAGGAACTACGAGCAGTACTTC. This encodes CASRALPGTSGRNYEQYF.

The rearrangement joins TRBV11-2 to TRBJ1-1; maybe TRBD1 (6 bases). Trimming took 1 base from V and 6 from J, leaving 15 bases between them. The CDR3 is 15 amino acids. Germline CDR1 and CDR2: SGHAT and FQNNGV. CDR3 region: CASSLGLGRGPEAFF. The CDR3 DNA follows: TGTGCCAGCAGCTTAGGTCTCGGCAGGGGACCTGAAGCTTTCTTT.

The CDR3 DNA reads as TGCGCCAGCAGCCCCCGGACCGAGGCGGTGGGCTACACCTTC. Its protein product is CASSPRTEAVGYTF. The V and J genes are TRBV5-1 and TRBJ1-2; unclear D gene. CDR1 and CDR2 (germline): SGHRS, YFSETQ. CDR3 length: 14 residues. V gave up 4 bases and J gave up 8 bases, with 18 bases separating them.

The gene calls are TRBV5-1 and TRBJ2-2, with 13 bases that match TRBD2. With V trimmed by 0 bases and J by 7 bases, 6 bases remained unmatched. The CDR3 has 17 residues. Looked up from germline, CDR1 is SGHRS and CDR2 is YFSETQ. The DNA for the CDR3 is TGCGCCAGCAGCTTGGAACTAGCGGGAGGGCGAGGCGGGGAGCTGTTTTTT. Translation: CASSLELAGGRGGELFF.